This T cell receptor (beta chain) was recovered during a study of blood T cell repertoires in COVID-19 (dated by TCRdb to 2019 to 2021). At the level of the whole study: Samples covering the acute and convalescent phases of COVID-19 were provided by collaborators in the United States, Italy and Spain. The sample metadata nearly always contained a de-identified subject ID, COVID-19 status, age in years and sex. The repertoires were released in a freely available public database meant as a resource for research on the immune response to SARS-CoV-2. Samples came from the ongoing ImmuneRACE study (first 160 participants) plus 1,254 subjects from 6 global collaborators. The dataset comprised deeply sampled blood TCRbeta repertoires from subjects exposed to, actively infected with, or recovered from COVID-19. HLA class I and class II types, where available, came from metadata supplied by the sample provider rather than from assay-based typing. The material from the prospective study consisted of cDNA or gDNA derived from T cells, B-cell-depleted T cells, or PBMCs. Broader findings and caveats from the paper: How much clinical and demographic metadata was included differed by source and by participant, and the metadata was provided uncurated.

In regard to this clone: The clone's antigen remains unknown. Within one base of it there is no much larger clone, and no base qualities were kept.

From a lookup of the germline V gene (reference sequence), CDR1 and CDR2 are LNHDA and SQIVND. Its CDR3 holds 18 amino acids, cysteine through phenylalanine. Only the CDR3 DNA is retained, 54 bases long and in frame from the first base. Trimming leaves V shorter by 9 bases and J shorter by 1 base, with the junction holding 15 bases beyond the gene matches. TCRbeta CDR3 regions were amplified from genomic DNA using the immunoSEQ Assay, a bias-controlled multiplex PCR. The authors' pipeline ran thus. Nucleated cell counts per sample were estimated from amplification of reference gene primers within the assay. Sequence reads were collapsed and filtered to measure the absolute abundance of every unique TCRbeta CDR3 rearrangement. Productive Simpson clonality was computed per sample as the square root of Simpson's diversity index over productive rearrangements. Not all clones reach the TCRdb copy of this immuneACCESS table, which keeps in-frame sequences only. Checked studies attribute under half of the gap to unresolved V genes and leave the rest unexplained. The V and J calls and clone size were taken over from that table, and D and trimming were inferred from the DNA. The sample yields approximately 110,000 clones; more than 80% were counted once. The ten largest clones add up to around 3% of the sample.

In Seattle, one collaborating source enrolled patients while the infection was active and tracked those patients longitudinally over the course of disease. Collaborating institutions collected whole blood in K2EDTA tubes following their own protocols. For TCRbeta analysis, collaborators shipped samples as frozen whole blood, isolated PBMCs, or DNA extracted from either of those sample types. Sequences were obtained from peripheral blood. This sequence was found in a woman of 80 years or more with COVID-19, enrolled during active disease. The sequence links TRBV19 to TRBJ2-2, and TRBD2 aligns with 9 junction nucleotides. The CDR3 corresponds to CARSEFSGSNWNTGELFF. The bases are TGTGCCAGATCCGAATTTAGCGGGAGTAACTGGAACACCGGGGAGCTGTTTTTT.